This is a list of T cell receptor beta chains from one sample in a study of identical twins. TCRdb re-called the 5' RACE reads with MiXCR, one entry per CDR3 protein. The sample records 600,000 to 800,000 distinct CDR3 sequences, less than 25% being singletons. These data were likewise used in another study, on T cells expressing NK-cell markers.

The sample consisted of PBMCs. The source is a woman aged 18-29 years in good health. CDR3s include the opening cysteine and the closing phenylalanine or tryptophan. A D gene is named only where the DNA matches it firmly. Size tells how often a clone was seen (once, few, many) or the class of an expanded clone, and some rows leave it out.

>NA|TRBJ1-5|NA|TRBV12-3/TRBV12-4
CASSLSTHGRQPQHF
TGTGCCAGCAGTCTCTCGACCCACGGGCGTCAGCCCCAGCATTTT
>NA|TRBJ2-7|TRBD2|TRBV5-5
CASSLTRLANPRDEQYF
TGTGCCAGCAGCTTGACCAGACTAGCGAATCCCCGGGACGAGCAGTACTTC
>NA|TRBJ2-3|NA|TRBV5-5
CASSLEGDSTDTQYF
TGTGCCAGCAGCTTGGAGGGAGACAGCACAGATACGCAGTATTTT
>NA|TRBJ2-7|NA|TRBV7-2
CASSFVYGSYEQYF
TGTGCCAGCAGCTTCGTCTACGGTTCCTACGAGCAGTACTTC
>few|TRBJ2-3|TRBD1|TRBV24-1
CATSDPGTGSTDTQYF
TGTGCCACCAGTGACCCCGGGACAGGCAGCACAGATACGCAGTATTTT
>NA|TRBJ2-7|NA|TRBV12-1
CASSSSRTGTGSYEQYF
TGTGCCAGCAGCTCCTCTCGGACCGGGACAGGGTCCTACGAGCAGTACTTC
>many|TRBJ2-7|NA|TRBV6-2/TRBV6-3
CASSRLRRHCEQYF
TGTGCCAGCAGTCGCCTCCGTCGGCATTGCGAGCAGTACTTC
>NA|TRBJ2-7|TRBD2|TRBV3-1
CASSQERGRYSYEQYF
TGTGCCAGCAGCCAAGAACGCGGGAGGTACTCCTACGAGCAGTACTTC
>NA|TRBJ1-1|TRBD1|TRBV11-3
CASSGHRGEAFF
TGTGCCAGCAGCGGACACAGGGGGGAAGCTTTCTTT
>NA|TRBJ2-1|TRBD2|TRBV6-1
CASRVKIGLAGYEQFF
TGTGCCAGCAGAGTGAAAATAGGGCTAGCGGGATATGAGCAGTTCTTC
>few|TRBJ2-3|NA|TRBV7-3
CASSLGTEPDTQYF
TGTGCCAGCAGCTTAGGGACGGAGCCGGATACGCAGTATTTT
>NA|TRBJ2-5|NA|TRBV20-1
CSVGWETQYF
TGCAGTGTTGGTTGGGAGACCCAGTACTTC
>many|TRBJ2-2|NA|TRBV5-1
CASSRGPANTGELFF
TGCGCCAGCAGCCGGGGCCCAGCGAACACCGGGGAGCTGTTTTTT
>NA|TRBJ2-1|NA|TRBV7-9
CASTLGSNEQFF
TGTGCCAGCACTTTGGGTAGCAATGAGCAGTTCTTC
>few|TRBJ2-7|NA|TRBV20-1
CSAAHLPGSYEQYF
TGCAGTGCTGCTCACTTACCGGGTTCCTACGAGCAGTACTTC
>many|TRBJ2-1|NA|TRBV20-1
CSASPSTYNEQFF
TGCAGTGCTAGTCCCTCCACCTACAATGAGCAGTTCTTC
>NA|TRBJ2-1|NA|TRBV20-1
CSASTGLAKTYNEQFF
TGCAGTGCTTCCACCGGGCTAGCCAAAACCTACAATGAGCAGTTCTTC
>few|TRBJ2-1|NA|TRBV7-2
CASSSPTFNEQFF
TGTGCCAGCAGCTCCCCGACTTTTAATGAGCAGTTCTTC
>many|TRBJ2-3|NA|TRBV2
CASSEARTDTQYF
TGTGCCAGCAGTGAAGCCCGCACAGATACGCAGTATTTT
>few|TRBJ2-3|NA|TRBV19
CASSIQGSTDTQYF
TGTGCCAGTAGTATCCAGGGGAGCACAGATACGCAGTATTTT
>many|TRBJ1-2|TRBD1|TRBV29-1
CSVDTGGGYTF
TGCAGCGTCGATACAGGGGGAGGCTACACCTTC
>NA|TRBJ1-1|NA|TRBV7-2
CASSLGRVLNTEAFF
TGTGCCAGCAGCTTGGGACGCGTACTGAACACTGAAGCTTTCTTT
>NA|TRBJ2-4|NA|TRBV12-3/TRBV12-4
CASSLALRDGPKNIQYF
TGTGCCAGCAGTTTAGCGCTCAGGGATGGGCCCAAAAACATTCAGTACTTC
>NA|TRBJ2-3|NA|TRBV5-2
CAISPGAKNTQYF
TGTGCCATCAGCCCCGGGGCGAAGAATACGCAGTATTTT
>NA|TRBJ2-3|NA|TRBV5-1
CASSLEGPSTDTQYF
TGCGCCAGCAGCTTGGAGGGCCCTAGCACAGATACGCAGTATTTT
>NA|TRBJ2-5|NA|TRBV2
CASSDSSREETQYF
TGTGCCAGCAGTGATAGTTCGCGCGAGGAGACCCAGTACTTC
>NA|TRBJ2-1|NA|TRBV6-5
CASSYGAGGRTYNEQFF
TGTGCCAGCAGTTATGGGGCCGGGGGCCGAACCTACAATGAGCAGTTCTTC
>few|TRBJ2-1|NA|TRBV12-3/TRBV12-4
CASSLVSVSSYNEQFF
TGTGCCAGCAGTTTAGTATCGGTGAGCTCCTACAATGAGCAGTTCTTC
>many|TRBJ1-1|NA|TRBV12-3/TRBV12-4
CASRENTEAFF
TGTGCCAGCAGAGAGAACACTGAAGCTTTCTTT
>few|TRBJ2-2|NA|TRBV2
CASSRHTTRRELFF
TGTGCCAGCAGTCGACATACCACTAGAAGGGAGCTGTTTTTT
>few|TRBJ2-7|TRBD1|TRBV20-1
CSASKQGVSSYEQYF
TGCAGTGCTAGTAAACAGGGGGTTAGCTCCTACGAGCAGTACTTC
>many|TRBJ1-2|TRBD1|TRBV12-3/TRBV12-4
CASSLGTGFGYTF
TGTGCCAGCAGTTTAGGGACAGGGTTTGGCTACACCTTC
>NA|TRBJ2-7|TRBD2|TRBV11-2
CASSSEGAGRSF
TGTGCCAGCAGCTCAGAGGGAGCGGGACGATCCTTC
>NA|TRBJ2-3|TRBD1|TRBV29-1
CSLSYRDRTTDTQYF
TGCAGCCTTTCTTACAGGGACAGGACCACAGATACGCAGTATTTT
>NA|TRBJ2-7|NA|TRBV20-1
CSAKRSTGYDEQYF
TGCAGTGCTAAGCGTTCTACTGGGTACGACGAGCAGTACTTC
>NA|TRBJ2-1|TRBD1|TRBV5-6
CASSPGTGFPQFF
TGTGCCAGCAGCCCCGGGACAGGGTTTCCGCAGTTCTTC